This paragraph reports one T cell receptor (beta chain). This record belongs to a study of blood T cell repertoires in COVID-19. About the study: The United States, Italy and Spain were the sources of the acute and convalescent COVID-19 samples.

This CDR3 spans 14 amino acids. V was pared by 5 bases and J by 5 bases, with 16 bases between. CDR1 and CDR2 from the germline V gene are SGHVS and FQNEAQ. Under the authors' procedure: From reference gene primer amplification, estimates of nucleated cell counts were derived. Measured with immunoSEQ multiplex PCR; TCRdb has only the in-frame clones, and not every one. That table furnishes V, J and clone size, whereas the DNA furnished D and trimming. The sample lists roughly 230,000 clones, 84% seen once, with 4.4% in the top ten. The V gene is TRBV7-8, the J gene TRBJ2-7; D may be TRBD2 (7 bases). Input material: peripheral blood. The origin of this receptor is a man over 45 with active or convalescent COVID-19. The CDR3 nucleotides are TGTGCCAGCAGCCGAGAGGGGGGGCTGGACGAGCAGTACTTC. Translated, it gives CASSREGGLDEQYF.